The source of this TCR beta chain is a study of T-cell reconstitution after alpha-beta-depleted transplantation in children. Study results and limitations: Elevated TCRbeta diversity at day 60 was traced, in some patients, to surviving recipient T cells and thymic progenitors. The authors attributed T-cell counts and diversity one year after transplant mostly to newly produced T cells. Several hundred expanded graft clones reportedly gave rise to the alpha-beta T cells present about two months after transplant.

Unique molecular identifiers were built into the TCRbeta library. TCRdb reprocessed the PCR reads with MiXCR, giving one entry per CDR3 protein. This table has a few hundred thousand distinct CDR3 sequences, 10% to 15% appearing once. A note on this clonotype: What it recognizes is unknown.

CDR3 length: 16 residues. Trimming shortened V by 2 bases and J by 2 bases, and 15 bases separated the two germline ends. CDR1 is MNHEY and CDR2 is SVGAGI in the germline V gene. Source: PBMCs, mostly from graft donor cells, taken 360 days after TCRalphabeta/CD19-depleted stem cell transplant. The chain combines TRBV6-5 with TRBJ2-5; D not resolved. This TCR was sampled from a male patient younger than 18 who had a stem cell transplant for acute myeloid leukemia, so the T cells may come from the graft donor. In nucleotides, the CDR3 is TGTGCCAGCAGTTACCCGGTTGAAGGGCAGCAAGAGACCCAGTACTTC. Its protein is CASSYPVEGQQETQYF.